Detailed here is one T cell receptor (beta chain). This sample stems from a study of CD8 T cells in Susac syndrome. Overall study context: At the time of blood draw, patients with Susac syndrome were therapy-naive, receiving corticosteroids, or receiving intravenous immunoglobulin alone.

The germline V and J ends were trimmed by 3 bases and 5 bases, with 13 bases remaining between them. This CDR3 spans 14 amino acids. Germline V gene sequence: CDR1 LNHDA, CDR2 SQIVND (reference sequence). Random hexamers were used to reverse transcribe the RNA input (roughly 0.5 to 1 ug). TCRdb independently ran MiXCR on the immunoSEQ multiplex PCR reads; one entry per CDR3 protein. The sample gives 150,000 to 200,000 distinct CDR3 sequences, around 94% of which show up once; over 0.095% is in the top ten. Patients with Susac syndrome fulfilled recently defined diagnostic criteria for definite or probable disease. While CD8+ and CD4+ T cells were isolated negatively, TEMRA cells were enriched by FACS.

Sequencing used CD4+ T cells from PBMCs. This TCR came from a human donor with Susac syndrome. The chain has TRBV19 and TRBJ2-5; weak D call: TRBD1 (5 bases). CDR3 protein: CASSIGPSGETQYF. The CDR3 DNA sequence: TGTGCCAGTAGTATCGGCCCATCAGGGGAGACCCAGTACTTC.